What follows describes a single T cell receptor (beta chain). Its target is not known. The V end lost 0 bases, the J end lost 4 bases, and 6 bases lay between the germline ends. In germline, CDR1 is MGHRA, CDR2 YSYEKL. The CDR3 is 13 residues long. The data stem from a study of T cells in narcolepsy. Overall study context: Donors had narcolepsy type 1 or type 2, or were healthy controls. Broader study findings: Reportedly, autoreactive clonotypes were serially detected in patients' blood but not controls'. Some memory CD4+ repertoires had no autoreactive clone sequences. Same-patient CSF and blood CD4+ T cell clonotypes included HCRT-specific and TRIB2-specific autoreactive ones.

This table comes from immunoSEQ multiplex PCR, and its TCRdb copy is limited to in-frame clones, with some not included. The table records tens of thousands of clones, roughly 81% of them present only once. The TCR comes from a human donor with narcolepsy. The sample comprised CD45RA- memory CD4+ T cells from PBMCs. This chain joins TRBV4-1 and TRBJ2-5; D is unresolved. CDR3 sequence: CASSQELGETQYF. The CDR3, as DNA: TGCGCCAGCAGCCAAGAGTTGGGAGAGACCCAGTACTTC.